The next 9 T cell receptor beta chains were all read from a single sample in a study of control samples from healthy donors and cancer patients (TCRdb year 2020). Library preparation used the immunoSEQ multiplex PCR assay. The immuneACCESS repertoire file appears here via TCRdb, limited to in-frame rearrangements. These files lack a portion of the clones; in checked studies, under half of the deficit traces to unresolved V genes, and the cause of the others is not known. Across this sample there are 150,000 to 200,000 clones, with just under 95% seen only once. More than 1.2% of the sample comes from the top ten. The sequenced material came from blood. These receptors were taken from a man aged 18 to 29 in good health.

The chain couples TRBV2 to TRBJ1-5; weak D call: TRBD1 (5 bases). CDR3 length: 15 residues. V was pared by 8 bases and J by 6 bases, with 20 bases between. The germline V gene encodes CDR1 SNHLY and CDR2 FYNNEI. The DNA for the CDR3 is TGTGCCAGCTTATTAGGGCAGGGAGTGCCTCAGCCCCAGCATTTT. It translates to CASLLGQGVPQPQHF.

The V call is TRBV12-3 or TRBV12-4, the J call TRBJ1-2; maybe TRBD1 (5 bases). V dropped 5 bases and J dropped 4 bases, with 11 bases sitting between them. The CDR3 loop spans 13 amino acids. The DNA for the CDR3 is TGTGCCAGCAGTCGAGGGGCGGTCTATGGCTACACCTTC. This gives the protein CASSRGAVYGYTF.

V usage is TRBV30 and J usage is TRBJ2-7, with no clear D. The CDR3 runs to 12 residues. Trimming removed 2 bases at V and 8 bases at J, with 13 bases between. Germline CDR1 reads GTSNPN; CDR2 reads SVGIG (reference sequence). DNA of the CDR3: TGTGCCTGGAGTCCCGGACCGGCGCAGCAGTACTTC. Its translation: CAWSPGPAQQYF.

The rearrangement links TRBV27 to TRBJ2-1; TRBD1 agrees at 7 bases. Germline V gene lookup returns CDR1 MNHEY and CDR2 SMNVEV (reference sequence). V lost 5 bases to trimming and J lost 8 bases; unmatched junction nucleotides: 6. The CDR3 covers 13 residues. The CDR3 DNA is TGTGCCAGCAGTCCGTACAGGGGTTATGAGCAGTTCTTC. Residues: CASSPYRGYEQFF.

This chain uses TRBV18 with TRBJ2-1; 15 positions match TRBD2. Unmatched junction bases numbered 9, after V lost 3 bases and J lost 9 bases. Germline loops: CDR1 KGHSH, CDR2 LQKENI. CDR3 length equals 17 residues. The DNA of the CDR3 is TGTGCCAGCTCACCTCGGACTAGCGGGGGGGCAGGAAGTGAGCAGTTCTTC. Encoded protein: CASSPRTSGGAGSEQFF.

The J gene is TRBJ2-7, the V gene TRBV6-5; 7 bases fit TRBD1. Germline V CDR1 and CDR2: MNHEY, SVGAGI. CDR3 length: 14 amino acids. V lost 4 bases and J lost 2; bases outside the gene matches: 5. This CDR3 reads CASSSQGPAYEQYF. CDR3 sequence (DNA): TGTGCCAGCAGTTCACAGGGGCCCGCCTACGAGCAGTACTTC.

The V and J genes are TRBV9 and TRBJ2-3; D possibly matches TRBD1 or TRBD2 (5 bases each). CDR1 is SGDLS and CDR2 is YYNGEE in the germline V gene. This CDR3 contains 15 residues. Trimming removed 2 bases at V and 5 bases at J, with 15 bases between. CDR3 bases: TGTGCCAGCAGCGTTATGGGGACCCGGGAAGATACGCAGTATTTT. This codes for CASSVMGTREDTQYF.

The chain couples TRBV24-1 to TRBJ2-3, with D possibly being TRBD1 (5 bases). The CDR3 has 14 residues. The V gene's germline CDR1 is KGHDR and CDR2 SFDVKD. Trimming shortened V by 3 bases and J by 4 bases, and 10 bases separated the two germline ends. CDR3 sequence (DNA): TGTGCCACCAGTGATCCCCGCAGGGCAGATACGCAGTATTTT. Its protein product is CATSDPRRADTQYF.

The V gene is TRBV3-1 (or the pseudogene TRBV3-2), the J gene TRBJ1-1, with no clear D. The germline gives CDR1 LGHDT, CDR2 YNNKEL (reference sequence). The CDR3 is 11 amino acids. V was shortened by 3 bases and J by 6 bases, with 5 bases between the two germline ends. The DNA of the CDR3 is TGTGCCAGCAGCCAGAGGGCTGAAGCTTTCTTT. Protein: CASSQRAEAFF.